The 5 T cell receptor beta chains given below trace back to one sample, sequenced in a study of T cells in women clearing cervical HPV infection. Profiled with immunoSEQ multiplex PCR; TCRdb holds only in-frame clones, not every one. The table lists about 34,000 clones. Sequenced: blood buffy coat. The source of these receptors is a woman aged 18 to 69 with a cervical HPV16 infection that either progressed to CIN3+ or cleared (not recorded which).

Points on this clone: The read halts 3 residues ahead of the CDR3 end, with the missing end drawn from the germline J gene. The V gene is TRBV20-1, the J gene TRBJ1-4; 7 bases fit TRBD1. CDR1 DFQATT and CDR2 SNEGSKA come from the germline V gene (reference sequence). Trimming cost V 6 bases and J 1 base; bases outside gene matches: 5. The CDR3 length is 14 residues. CDR3 bases read: TGCAGTGCGCAACCAGGGGGAACTAATGAAAAA. This sequence encodes CSAQPGGTNEK. The whole CDR3 sequence reads CSAQPGGTNEKLFF.

Concerning this clone itself: The read terminates 3 residues ahead of where the CDR3 ends, so the germline J gene completes it. The gene calls are TRBV18 and TRBJ2-3, with D unresolved. The CDR3 consists of 12 residues. Germline V CDR1 and CDR2: KGHSH, LQKENI. The CDR3 DNA, read in part, is TGTGCCAGCTCACCATCTGGTGCGACG. It encodes CASSPSGAT. The complete CDR3 sequence is CASSPSGATQYF.

About this clone: The read finishes 3 residues shy of the CDR3 end, and the germline J gene is used to complete it. The chain couples TRBV20-1 to TRBJ2-5; 8 positions agree with TRBD2. Trimming removed 2 bases from V and 3 bases from J; junction bases left unmatched: 5. The CDR3 totals 14 residues. The germline CDR1 and CDR2 sequences are DFQATT and SNEGSKA (reference sequence). The chain's CDR3 is CSARPTSAKETQYF. Partial CDR3 DNA: TGCAGTGCTAGACCGACTAGCGCCAAAGAGACC.

A note on this clone: The read falls 3 residues short of the CDR3 end, and the missing part is taken from the germline J gene. The chain joins TRBV6-2 or TRBV6-3 to TRBJ1-2; D gene unclear. CDR3 size: 15 residues. Germline assignment: CDR1 MNHEY and CDR2 SVGEGT. CDR3 protein: CASREWQRSTDTYTF. The covered CDR3 bases are TGTGCCAGCAGGGAGTGGCAGCGGAGCACAGATACC.

In the case of this clone: The read falls 3 residues short of the CDR3 end, and the missing part is taken from the germline J gene. V is TRBV7-2 and J is TRBJ2-3, with 12 bases fitting TRBD2. The V and J ends lost 0 bases and 6 bases, in that order; junction bases with no gene match: 7. CDR3 size: 17 residues. Germline V gives CDR1 SGHTA, CDR2 FQGNSA. The sequenced part of the CDR3 DNA is TGTGCCAGCAGCTTAGCCCCTACTAGCGGGAGGCGGGATACG. It encodes CASSLAPTSGRRDT. The full CDR3 sequence reads CASSLAPTSGRRDTQYF.